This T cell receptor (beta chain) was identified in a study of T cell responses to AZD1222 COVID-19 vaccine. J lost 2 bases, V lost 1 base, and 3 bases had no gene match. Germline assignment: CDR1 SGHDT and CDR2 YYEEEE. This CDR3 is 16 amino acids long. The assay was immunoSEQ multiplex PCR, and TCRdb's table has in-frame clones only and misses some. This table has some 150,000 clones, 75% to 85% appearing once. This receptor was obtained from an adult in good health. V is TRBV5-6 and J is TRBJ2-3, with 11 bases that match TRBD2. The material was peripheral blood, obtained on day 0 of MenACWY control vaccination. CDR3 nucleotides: TGTGCCAGCAGCTTGCGGACTAGCGGGTACACAGATACGCAGTATTTT. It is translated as CASSLRTSGYTDTQYF. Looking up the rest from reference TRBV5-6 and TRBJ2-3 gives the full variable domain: DAGVTQSPTHLIKTRGQQVTLRCSPKSGHDTVSWYQQALGQGPQFIFQYYEEEERQRGNFPDRFSGHQFPNYSSELNVNALLLGDSALYLCASSLRTSGYTDTQYFGPGTRLTVL.